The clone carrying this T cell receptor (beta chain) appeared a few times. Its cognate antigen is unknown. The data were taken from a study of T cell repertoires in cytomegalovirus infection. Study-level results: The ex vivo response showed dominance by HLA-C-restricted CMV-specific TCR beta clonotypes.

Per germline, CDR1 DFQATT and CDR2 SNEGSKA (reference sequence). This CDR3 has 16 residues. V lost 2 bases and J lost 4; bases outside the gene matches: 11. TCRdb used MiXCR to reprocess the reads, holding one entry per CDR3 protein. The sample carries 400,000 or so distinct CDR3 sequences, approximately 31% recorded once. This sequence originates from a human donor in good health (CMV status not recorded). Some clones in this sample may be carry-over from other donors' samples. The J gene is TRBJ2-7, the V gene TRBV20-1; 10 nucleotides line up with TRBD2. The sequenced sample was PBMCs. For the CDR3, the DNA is TGCAGTGCTAGATTGTTAGCGGGGGGCCTTGGGTACGAGCAGTACTTC. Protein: CSARLLAGGLGYEQYF.